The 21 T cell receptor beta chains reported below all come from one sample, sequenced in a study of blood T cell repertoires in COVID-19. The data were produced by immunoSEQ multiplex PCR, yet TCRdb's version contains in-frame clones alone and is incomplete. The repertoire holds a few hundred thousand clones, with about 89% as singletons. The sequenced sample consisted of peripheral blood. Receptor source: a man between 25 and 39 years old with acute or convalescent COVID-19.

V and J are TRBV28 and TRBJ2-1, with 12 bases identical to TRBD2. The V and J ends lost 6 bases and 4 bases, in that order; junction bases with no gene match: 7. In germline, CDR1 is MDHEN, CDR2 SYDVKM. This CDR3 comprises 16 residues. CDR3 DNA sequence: TGTGCCAGCAGGGTAACGGGGACTAGCGGGTACAATGAGCAGTTCTTC. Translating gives CASRVTGTSGYNEQFF. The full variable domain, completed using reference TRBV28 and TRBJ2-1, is DVKVTQSSRYLVKRTGEKVFLECVQDMDHENMFWYRQDPGLGLRLIYFSYDVKMKEKGDIPEGYSVSREKKERFSLILESASTNQTSMYLCASRVTGTSGYNEQFFGPGTRLTVL.

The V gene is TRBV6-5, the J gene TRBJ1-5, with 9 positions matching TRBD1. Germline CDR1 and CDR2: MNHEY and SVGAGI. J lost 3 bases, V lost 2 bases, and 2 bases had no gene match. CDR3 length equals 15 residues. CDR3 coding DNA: TGTGCCAGCAGTTACCTACAGGGGGCCAATCAGCCCCAGCATTTT. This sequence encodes CASSYLQGANQPQHF.

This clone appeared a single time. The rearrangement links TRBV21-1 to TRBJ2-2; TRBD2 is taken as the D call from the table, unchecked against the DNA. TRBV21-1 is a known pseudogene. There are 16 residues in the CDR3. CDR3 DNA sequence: TGTGCCAGCAGCCCCGGGACTAGCGGGACCGGGGGGGAGCTGTTTTTT. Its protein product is CASSPGTSGTGGELFF.

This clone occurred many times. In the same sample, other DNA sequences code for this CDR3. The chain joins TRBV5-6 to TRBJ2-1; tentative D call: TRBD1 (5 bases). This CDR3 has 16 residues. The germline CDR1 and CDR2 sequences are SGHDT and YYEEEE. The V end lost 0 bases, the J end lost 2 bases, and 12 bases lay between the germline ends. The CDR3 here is CASSLDAGATYNEQFF. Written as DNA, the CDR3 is TGTGCCAGCAGCTTGGACGCTGGGGCGACCTACAATGAGCAGTTCTTC.

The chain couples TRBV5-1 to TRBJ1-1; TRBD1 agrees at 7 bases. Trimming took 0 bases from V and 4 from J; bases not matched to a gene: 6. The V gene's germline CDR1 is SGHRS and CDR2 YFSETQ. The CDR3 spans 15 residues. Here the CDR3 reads CASSLDGRGVTEAFF. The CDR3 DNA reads TGCGCCAGCAGCTTGGATGGCAGGGGGGTCACTGAAGCTTTCTTT.

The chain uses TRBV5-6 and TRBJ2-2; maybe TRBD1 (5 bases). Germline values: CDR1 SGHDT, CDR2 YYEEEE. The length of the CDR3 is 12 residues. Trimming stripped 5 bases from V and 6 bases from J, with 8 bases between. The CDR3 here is CASSKGSGELFF. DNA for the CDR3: TGTGCCAGCAGTAAGGGGTCCGGGGAGCTGTTTTTT. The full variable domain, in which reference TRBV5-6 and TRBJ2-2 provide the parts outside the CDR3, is DAGVTQSPTHLIKTRGQQVTLRCSPKSGHDTVSWYQQALGQGPQFIFQYYEEEERQRGNFPDRFSGHQFPNYSSELNVNALLLGDSALYLCASSKGSGELFFGEGSRLTVL.

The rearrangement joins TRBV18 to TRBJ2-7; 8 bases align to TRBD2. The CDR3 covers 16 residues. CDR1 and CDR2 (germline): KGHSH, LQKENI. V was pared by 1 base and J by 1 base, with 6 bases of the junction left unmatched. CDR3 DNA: TGTGCCAGCTCACCACTTACTGGGACTAGTTCCTACGAGCAGTACTTC. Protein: CASSPLTGTSSYEQYF.

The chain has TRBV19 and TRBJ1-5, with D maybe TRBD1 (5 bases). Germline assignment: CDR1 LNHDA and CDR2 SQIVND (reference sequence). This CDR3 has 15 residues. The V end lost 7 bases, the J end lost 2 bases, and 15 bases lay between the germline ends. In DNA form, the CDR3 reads TGTGCCAGTAAGCGGGACTCTGTACGCAATCAGCCCCAGCATTTT. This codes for CASKRDSVRNQPQHF.

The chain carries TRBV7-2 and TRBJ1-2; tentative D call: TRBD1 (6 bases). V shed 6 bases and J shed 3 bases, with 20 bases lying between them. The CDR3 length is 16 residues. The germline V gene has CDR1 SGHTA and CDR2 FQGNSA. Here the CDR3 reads CASSPTGGARHYGYTF. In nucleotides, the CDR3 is TGTGCCAGCAGTCCTACGGGGGGGGCGCGGCACTATGGCTACACCTTC.

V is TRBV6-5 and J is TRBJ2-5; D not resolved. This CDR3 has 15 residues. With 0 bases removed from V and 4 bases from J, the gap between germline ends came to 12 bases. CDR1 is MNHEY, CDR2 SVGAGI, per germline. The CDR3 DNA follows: TGTGCCAGCAGTTACTCGTGGGCCCCCGGAGAGACCCAGTACTTC. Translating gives CASSYSWAPGETQYF.

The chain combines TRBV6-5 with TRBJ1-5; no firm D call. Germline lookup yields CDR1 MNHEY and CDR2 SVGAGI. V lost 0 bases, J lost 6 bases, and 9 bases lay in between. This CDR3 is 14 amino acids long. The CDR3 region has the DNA TGTGCCAGCAGTTACTCGACCGGGTTTCAGCCCCAGCATTTT. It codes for CASSYSTGFQPQHF.

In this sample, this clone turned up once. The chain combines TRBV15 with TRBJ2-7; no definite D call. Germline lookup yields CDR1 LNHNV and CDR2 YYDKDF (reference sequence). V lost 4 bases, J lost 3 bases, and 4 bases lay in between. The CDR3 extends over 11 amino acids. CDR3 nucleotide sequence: TGTGCCACCAGCACCTACTACGAGCAGTACTTC. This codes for CATSTYYEQYF. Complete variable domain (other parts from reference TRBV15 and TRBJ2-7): DAMVIQNPRYQVTQFGKPVTLSCSQTLNHNVMYWYQQKSSQAPKLLFHYYDKDFNNEADTPDNFQSRRPNTSFCFLDIRSPGLGDTAMYLCATSTYYEQYFGPGTRLTVT.

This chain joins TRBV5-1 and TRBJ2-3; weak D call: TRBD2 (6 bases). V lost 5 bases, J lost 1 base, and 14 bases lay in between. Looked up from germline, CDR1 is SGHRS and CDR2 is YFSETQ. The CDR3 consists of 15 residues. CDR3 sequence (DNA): TGCGCCAGCAGGGGCGGGGCCTTGGGCACAGATACGCAGTATTTT. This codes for CASRGGALGTDTQYF.

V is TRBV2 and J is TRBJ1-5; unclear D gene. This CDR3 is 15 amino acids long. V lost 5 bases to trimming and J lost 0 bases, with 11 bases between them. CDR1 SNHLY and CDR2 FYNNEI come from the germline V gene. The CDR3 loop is CASSTYRGSNQPQHF. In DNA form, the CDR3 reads TGTGCCAGCAGTACGTACCGGGGTAGCAATCAGCCCCAGCATTTT.

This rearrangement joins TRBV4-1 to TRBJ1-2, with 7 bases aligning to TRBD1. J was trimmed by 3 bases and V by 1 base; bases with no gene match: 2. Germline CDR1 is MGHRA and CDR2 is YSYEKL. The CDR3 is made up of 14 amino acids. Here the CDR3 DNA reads TGCGCCAGCAGCCAAGTGGGACAGCACTATGGCTACACCTTC. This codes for CASSQVGQHYGYTF.

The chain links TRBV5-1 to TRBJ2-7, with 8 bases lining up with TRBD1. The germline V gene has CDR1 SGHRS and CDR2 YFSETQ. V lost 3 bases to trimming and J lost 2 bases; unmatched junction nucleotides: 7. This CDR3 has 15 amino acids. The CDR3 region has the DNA TGCGCCAGCAGCTGGGCGGGGACAGGTGCCTACGAGCAGTACTTC. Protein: CASSWAGTGAYEQYF.

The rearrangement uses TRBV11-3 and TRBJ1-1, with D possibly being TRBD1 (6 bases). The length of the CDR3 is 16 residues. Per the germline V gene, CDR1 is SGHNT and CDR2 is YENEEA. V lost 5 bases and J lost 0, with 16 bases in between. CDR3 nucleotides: TGTGCCAGCAGCCCGGACAGTAGCTTCATGAACACTGAAGCTTTCTTT. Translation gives CASSPDSSFMNTEAFF.

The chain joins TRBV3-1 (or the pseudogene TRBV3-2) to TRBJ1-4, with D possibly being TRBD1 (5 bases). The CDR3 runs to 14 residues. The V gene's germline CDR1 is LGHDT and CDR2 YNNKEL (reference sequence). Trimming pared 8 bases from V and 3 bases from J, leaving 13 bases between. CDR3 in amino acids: CASGVGGSNEKLFF. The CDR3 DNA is TGTGCCAGCGGCGTCGGGGGGTCTAATGAAAAACTGTTTTTT.

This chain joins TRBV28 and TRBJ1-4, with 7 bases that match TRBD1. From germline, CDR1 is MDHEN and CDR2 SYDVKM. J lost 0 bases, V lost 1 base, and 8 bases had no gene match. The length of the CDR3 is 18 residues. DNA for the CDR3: TGTGCCAGCAGTTTATTGAGGGGGCTGGATTCAACTAATGAAAAACTGTTTTTT. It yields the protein CASSLLRGLDSTNEKLFF.

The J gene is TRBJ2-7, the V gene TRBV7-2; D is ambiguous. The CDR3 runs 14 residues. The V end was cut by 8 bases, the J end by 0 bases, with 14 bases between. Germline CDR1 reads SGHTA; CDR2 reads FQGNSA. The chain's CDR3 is CASGDSPHSYEQYF. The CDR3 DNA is TGTGCCAGCGGAGATAGCCCCCACTCCTACGAGCAGTACTTC.

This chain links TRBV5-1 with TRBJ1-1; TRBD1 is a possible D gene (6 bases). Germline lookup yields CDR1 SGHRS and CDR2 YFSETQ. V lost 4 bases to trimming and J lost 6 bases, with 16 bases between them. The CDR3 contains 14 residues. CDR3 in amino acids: CASSPAGGGAEAFF. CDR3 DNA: TGCGCCAGCAGCCCCGCCGGGGGGGGCGCTGAAGCTTTCTTT.